One sample yielded the 2 T cell receptor beta chains listed below, sequenced in a study of T cells in Graves' hyperthyroidism and ophthalmopathy. Amplified regions were TCR beta CDR3 sequences from RNA transcripts. An initial round of RT-PCR targeting the TCR CDR3 relied on the HTBI primer set. TCRdb re-called the multiplex PCR reads with MiXCR, one entry per CDR3 protein. The data hold around 350,000 distinct CDR3 sequences, with roughly 19% observed a single time. The sample was blood. The receptor source for this set is a woman aged 18 to 35 with Graves' hyperthyroidism.

This clonotype was seen ten or more times. The V call is TRBV30, the J call TRBJ1-1; 9 positions match TRBD1. Germline-derived CDR1 and CDR2 are GTSNPN and SVGIG (reference sequence). Trimming at V came to 5 bases and at J to 1 base, leaving 2 bases not matched to a gene. There are 13 residues in the CDR3. This CDR3 reads CAWEGQGNTEAFF. The CDR3 region has the DNA TGTGCCTGGGAGGGACAGGGGAACACTGAAGCTTTCTTT.

This clonotype was found many times. This rearrangement joins TRBV4-2 to TRBJ2-7; 9 bases are shared with TRBD2. CDR1 is LGHNA, CDR2 YNFKEQ, per germline. V lost 1 base and J lost 1; bases outside the gene matches: 2. CDR3 length: 15 amino acids. The CDR3 nucleotides read TGTGCCAGCAGCCAAGGAAGCGGGGGGTCCTACGAGCAGTACTTC. This translates into CASSQGSGGSYEQYF.